These T cell receptor beta chains were read from a single sample in a study of blood T cell repertoires in COVID-19. Profiling relied on immunoSEQ multiplex PCR, and the TCRdb table lists in-frame clones only, not all of them. The sample gives 65,000 to 85,000 clones, 79% of which show up once; 5.4% is in the top ten. The sample taken for sequencing was peripheral blood. The receptors derive from a woman over 75 with active or convalescent COVID-19. Each CDR3 is given with its conserved first and last residue. The order of the fields is J gene, V gene, clone size, D gene, CDR3 protein, CDR3 DNA. The D gene is left open where the match is weak. A clone size is listed for some rows: how often the clone was seen (once, few, many), or a class if it is expanded.

j_call: TRBJ1-2
v_call: TRBV29-1
clone_size: -
d_call: -
cdr3_aa: CSAAGRGGYTF
cdr3_nt: TGCAGCGCTGCAGGCAGGGGAGGCTACACCTTC

j_call: TRBJ1-5
v_call: TRBV4-1
clone_size: -
d_call: -
cdr3_aa: CASSRLPGEPQHF
cdr3_nt: TGCGCCAGCAGCCGCCTTCCAGGTGAGCCCCAGCATTTT

j_call: TRBJ1-4
v_call: TRBV7-2
clone_size: once
d_call: TRBD1
cdr3_aa: CASSVEGDRGREKLFF
cdr3_nt: TGTGCCAGCAGCGTCGAAGGGGACAGGGGTCGGGAAAAACTGTTTTTT

j_call: TRBJ2-2
v_call: TRBV5-4
clone_size: -
d_call: TRBD2
cdr3_aa: CASSQVGLGTGELFF
cdr3_nt: TGTGCCAGCAGCCAAGTAGGACTAGGAACCGGGGAGCTGTTTTTT

j_call: TRBJ2-5
v_call: TRBV6-6
clone_size: -
d_call: TRBD2
cdr3_aa: CASSPGLAPRETQYF
cdr3_nt: TGTGCCAGCAGCCCTGGACTAGCCCCCCGAGAGACCCAGTACTTC

j_call: TRBJ2-7
v_call: TRBV7-2
clone_size: once
d_call: TRBD1
cdr3_aa: CASSRTGTGWYEQYF
cdr3_nt: TGTGCCAGCAGTAGAACCGGGACAGGGTGGTACGAGCAGTACTTC

j_call: TRBJ1-1
v_call: TRBV28
clone_size: -
d_call: -
cdr3_aa: CAGRVSGRTEAFF
cdr3_nt: TGTGCCGGCAGGGTCAGCGGACGCACTGAAGCTTTCTTT

j_call: TRBJ1-1
v_call: TRBV6-5
clone_size: once
d_call: -
cdr3_aa: CASSYSGRGNEAFF
cdr3_nt: TGTGCCAGCAGTTACTCGGGCAGGGGCAATGAAGCTTTCTTT

j_call: TRBJ2-1
v_call: TRBV7-6
clone_size: -
d_call: -
cdr3_aa: CASSLVPGSYNEQFF
cdr3_nt: TGTGCCAGCAGCTTAGTTCCGGGATCCTACAATGAGCAGTTCTTC

j_call: TRBJ2-1
v_call: TRBV28
clone_size: -
d_call: TRBD1
cdr3_aa: CASRQGGTYNEQFF
cdr3_nt: TGTGCCAGCAGACAGGGGGGCACCTACAATGAGCAGTTCTTC

j_call: TRBJ2-7
v_call: TRBV19
clone_size: once
d_call: -
cdr3_aa: CASSSAGKVFEQYF
cdr3_nt: TGTGCCAGTAGTAGCGCAGGAAAGGTCTTCGAGCAGTACTTC

j_call: TRBJ1-1
v_call: TRBV10-2
clone_size: -
d_call: -
cdr3_aa: CASRGSWGETEAFF
cdr3_nt: TGCGCCAGCAGGGGAAGTTGGGGAGAAACTGAAGCTTTCTTT

j_call: TRBJ2-2
v_call: TRBV5-4
clone_size: few
d_call: -
cdr3_aa: CASSRGLASTGELFF
cdr3_nt: TGTGCCAGCAGCCGAGGCCTAGCGTCTACCGGGGAGCTGTTTTTT

j_call: TRBJ1-6
v_call: TRBV7-2
clone_size: -
d_call: -
cdr3_aa: CASSFTKTANNSPLHF
cdr3_nt: TGTGCCAGCAGCTTTACCAAGACAGCGAATAATTCACCCCTCCACTTT

j_call: TRBJ1-4
v_call: TRBV7-8
clone_size: -
d_call: TRBD1
cdr3_aa: CASRTTAGTVNEKLFF
cdr3_nt: TGTGCCAGCAGAACGACCGCCGGGACAGTGAATGAAAAACTGTTTTTT

j_call: TRBJ2-7
v_call: TRBV6-5
clone_size: -
d_call: TRBD2
cdr3_aa: CASSRGLAVWEQYF
cdr3_nt: TGTGCCAGCAGTCGGGGACTAGCGGTCTGGGAGCAGTACTTC

j_call: TRBJ2-7
v_call: TRBV5-4
clone_size: -
d_call: TRBD1
cdr3_aa: CASSLGQLSYEQYF
cdr3_nt: TGTGCCAGCAGCCTGGGACAGCTTTCCTACGAGCAGTACTTC

j_call: TRBJ2-1
v_call: TRBV5-1
clone_size: -
d_call: -
cdr3_aa: CASSLEGGGPYNEQFF
cdr3_nt: TGCGCCAGCAGCTTGGAAGGGGGAGGGCCGTACAATGAGCAGTTCTTC